The rows below give T cell receptor beta chains drawn from one sample of a study of blood T cell repertoires in COVID-19. Profiling relied on immunoSEQ multiplex PCR, and the TCRdb table lists in-frame clones only, not all of them. The data contain approximately 330,000 clones, roughly 87% of them singletons. Source material: peripheral blood. These receptors all come from a man aged 25-45 years with COVID-19, enrolled during active disease. The CDR3 runs from the conserved cysteine through the conserved F or W. D genes are given only for firm matches. Part of the rows lack a size; the others show once, few, many or a class for expanded clones.

clone_size j_call d_call v_call cdr3_nt cdr3_aa
- TRBJ2-2 - TRBV7-3 TGTGCCAGCAGCTTGGGGGGCACCGGGGAGCTGTTTTTT CASSLGGTGELFF
- TRBJ2-2 TRBD2 TRBV5-1 TGCGCCAGCAGCGTCACCGGGACTAGCGTTCCTGGGGAGCTGTTTTTT CASSVTGTSVPGELFF
- TRBJ1-5 - TRBV23-1 TGCGCCAGCACTCCGGGGGGGCAGGACAATCAGCCCCAGCATTTT CASTPGGQDNQPQHF
- TRBJ1-2 - TRBV3-1/TRBV3-2 TGTGCCAGCAGTTTTCCCGGGGACTATGGCTACACCTTC CASSFPGDYGYTF
- TRBJ1-1 TRBD1 TRBV7-2 TGTGCCAGCAGCTTACAACAGGGGTCGAACACTGAAGCTTTCTTT CASSLQQGSNTEAFF
- TRBJ2-1 TRBD1 TRBV6-5 TGTGCCATCCGAGACAGGGAAAACAGCAATGAGCAGTTCTTC CAIRDRENSNEQFF
- TRBJ2-7 TRBD2 TRBV7-9 TGTGCCAGCAGCGCCGGGACTAGCGGGGGGGCCGTCCACGAGCAGTACTTC CASSAGTSGGAVHEQYF
- TRBJ2-2 TRBD2 TRBV3-1/TRBV3-2 TGTGCCAGCAGCCCCCTCGCTAGCGGGGGGGCCGCCGGGGAGCTGTTTTTT CASSPLASGGAAGELFF
- TRBJ2-7 - TRBV15 TGTGCCACCAGCAGAGATCCGCAACAGGGAATCACCTACGAGCAGTACTTC CATSRDPQQGITYEQYF
few TRBJ2-7 TRBD1 TRBV25-1 TGTGCCAGCGAACAGGGGTACGAGCAGTACTTC CASEQGYEQYF
- TRBJ2-2 TRBD2 TRBV9 TGTGCCAGCAGCCCTAGTGGGCTAGCGGGAGGACCCACCGGGGAGCTGTTTTTT CASSPSGLAGGPTGELFF
- TRBJ1-2 - TRBV19 TGTGCCAGTAGTATTGATCCCCCGACAGCTTCTAACTATGGCTACACCTTC CASSIDPPTASNYGYTF
few TRBJ2-3 TRBD1 TRBV15 TGTGCCACCAGCAGCGACGGGACAGCCACAGATACGCAGTATTTT CATSSDGTATDTQYF
- TRBJ1-2 - TRBV6-5 TGTGCCAGCAGTTACGGGGCCACCTATGGCTACACCTTC CASSYGATYGYTF
- TRBJ1-1 - TRBV11-2 TGTGCCAGCAGCTCACCAACTACCCGGCCAGCTGAAGCTTTCTTT CASSSPTTRPAEAFF
- TRBJ2-7 - TRBV5-1 TGCGCCAGCAGCCTTAACCCGGACTCAGAGCAGTACTTC CASSLNPDSEQYF
- TRBJ1-4 - TRBV7-2 TGTGCCAGCAGCGTTTCTCCGGGGGTGTTAAGTAATGAAAAACTGTTTTTT CASSVSPGVLSNEKLFF
few TRBJ2-2 - TRBV28 TGTGCCAGCAGTTCTGACACCGGGGAGCTGTTTTTT CASSSDTGELFF
- TRBJ2-3 TRBD2 TRBV4-2 TGTGCCAGCAGCCAAGATCGAGGACTAGCGGACACAGATACGCAGTATTTT CASSQDRGLADTDTQYF
- TRBJ1-2 - TRBV27 TGTGCCAGCAGTTGGAGGGGGGGGGAGGGCTACACCTTC CASSWRGGEGYTF
- TRBJ2-5 TRBD1 TRBV6-2/TRBV6-3 TGTGCCAGCAGTTACTACACCCAAGGGACAGGGGGCCAAGAGACCCAGTACTTC CASSYYTQGTGGQETQYF
- TRBJ2-7 TRBD1 TRBV27 TGTGCCAGCAGTTTATCCCACTACAGGGGGCCCTACGAGCAGTACTTC CASSLSHYRGPYEQYF
- TRBJ2-7 TRBD1 TRBV7-7 TGTGCCAGCAGCCCCGGACAGGGCTACGAGCAGTACTTC CASSPGQGYEQYF
- TRBJ2-7 - TRBV7-3 TGTGCCAGCAGCTTAAGGGCCGGTTCCTACGAGCAGTACTTC CASSLRAGSYEQYF
once TRBJ1-1 - TRBV15 TGTGCCACCAGCAAGCAGGGGCTTGAAGCTTTCTTT CATSKQGLEAFF
- TRBJ1-1 - TRBV2 TGTGCCAGCAGACAGCTGAACACTGAAGCTTTCTTT CASRQLNTEAFF
few TRBJ1-6 TRBD1 TRBV13 TGTGCCAGCAGCCTGGGGACAGGACGTTATAATTCACCCCTCCACTTT CASSLGTGRYNSPLHF
- TRBJ2-7 TRBD2 TRBV27 TGTGCCAGCAGTTTATCATCCCCCACTAGCGGGAGGTCCTACGAGCAGTACTTC CASSLSSPTSGRSYEQYF
- TRBJ1-2 TRBD1 TRBV12-5 TGTGCTAGTGGTTTGGTCGGGACAGGGGCCGCCTATGGCTACACCTTC CASGLVGTGAAYGYTF
- TRBJ2-5 TRBD2 TRBV3-1/TRBV3-2 TGTGCCAGCAGCCAGGGTATGGGACTAGCGGGAGGGGAGACCCAGTACTTC CASSQGMGLAGGETQYF
- TRBJ1-5 - TRBV9 TGTGCCAGCAGCGTGGAGGGAGGGAGCAATCAGCCCCAGCATTTT CASSVEGGSNQPQHF
- TRBJ2-1 TRBD2 TRBV5-8 TGTGCCAGCAGCTTGGTTAGGACTAGCGGGAGGGGTCTCAGCTACAATGAGCAGTTCTTC CASSLVRTSGRGLSYNEQFF